Listed below are T cell receptor beta chains from one sample, sequenced in a study of glioma-infiltrating T cells after dendritic cell vaccination. Only in-frame clones appear in the TCRdb table, and some are missing; sequencing was by immunoSEQ multiplex PCR. The sample shows tens of thousands of clones, roughly 83% of them seen only once. Source: blood, taken after dendritic cell vaccination. These receptors came from a human donor with glioblastoma. CDR3s include the opening cysteine and the closing phenylalanine or tryptophan. The D gene is left open where the match is weak. Clone size is given for some rows only: seen once, a few or many times, or a class if the clone is expanded.

D gene	V gene	clone size	J gene	CDR3 protein	CDR3 DNA
-	TRBV15	-	TRBJ2-7	CATSREGHTSYEQYF	TGTGCCACCAGCAGAGAAGGACATACCTCCTACGAGCAGTACTTC
TRBD1	TRBV6-6	few	TRBJ2-7	CATRSRDRGRYEQYF	TGTGCCACCCGCTCCCGGGACAGGGGCCGCTACGAGCAGTACTTC
-	TRBV7-7	hyperexpanded	TRBJ1-4	CASSPRPGEKLFF	TGTGCTAGCAGCCCGAGGCCGGGTGAAAAACTGTTTTTT
-	TRBV7-7	once	TRBJ2-2	CASSLDTTFPGELFF	TGTGCTAGCAGCTTAGACACGACTTTCCCCGGGGAGCTGTTTTTT
TRBD1	TRBV12-5	-	TRBJ2-2	CASGGTGGNTGELFF	TGTGCTAGTGGGGGGACAGGGGGAAATACCGGGGAGCTGTTTTTT
TRBD1	TRBV6-5	-	TRBJ2-5	CASSYADRGRETQYF	TGTGCCAGCAGTTACGCGGACAGGGGGCGAGAGACCCAGTACTTC
-	TRBV4-2	few	TRBJ1-3	CASSLDRSSGNTIYF	TGTGCCAGCAGTTTGGACAGAAGCTCTGGAAACACCATATATTTT
-	TRBV4-2	-	TRBJ1-2	CASSQGPGQGPYGYTF	TGTGCCAGCAGCCAGGGTCCCGGGCAGGGCCCCTATGGCTACACCTTC
-	TRBV6-5	once	TRBJ2-3	CASSYELAPDTQYF	TGTGCCAGCAGTTACGAGCTAGCCCCAGATACACAGTATTTT
TRBD2	TRBV9	-	TRBJ2-3	CASSVGAAGGLEDTQYF	TGTGCCAGCAGCGTAGGAGCGGCGGGGGGGCTGGAAGATACGCAGTATTTT
-	TRBV5-4	once	TRBJ1-2	CASSADSKATF	TGTGCCAGCAGCGCGGACAGTAAAGCCACCTTC
-	TRBV30	-	TRBJ1-2	CAWSDGQSHNYGYTF	TGTGCCTGGAGTGATGGACAGAGCCATAACTATGGCTACACCTTC
TRBD1	TRBV5-1	few	TRBJ1-1	CASRFDRGNTEAFF	TGCGCCAGCAGGTTCGACAGGGGGAACACTGAAGCTTTCTTT
-	TRBV30	-	TRBJ2-7	CAWSPPGYYEQYF	TGTGCCTGGAGCCCCCCCGGTTACTACGAGCAGTACTTC
-	TRBV4-2	-	TRBJ2-7	CASSHPGTPYEQYF	TGTGCCAGCAGCCATCCCGGGACACCCTACGAGCAGTACTTC
-	TRBV18	-	TRBJ1-1	CASLALEGTEAFF	TGTGCCAGCCTGGCCCTCGAGGGAACTGAAGCTTTCTTT
TRBD1	TRBV7-2	-	TRBJ2-7	CASSSVRDRIYEQYF	TGTGCCAGCAGTTCAGTTCGGGACAGGATCTACGAGCAGTACTTC
TRBD1	TRBV2	-	TRBJ2-1	CASSEGTGALINEQFF	TGTGCCAGCAGTGAAGGGACAGGGGCCCTAATCAATGAGCAGTTCTTC
-	TRBV29-1	-	TRBJ2-1	CSVSDYDNEQFF	TGCAGCGTTTCGGACTACGACAATGAGCAGTTCTTC
TRBD1	TRBV6-1	-	TRBJ1-1	CASSPGQAEAFF	TGTGCCAGCAGTCCTGGACAGGCTGAAGCTTTCTTT
TRBD2	TRBV4-1	-	TRBJ2-2	CASSRGLAGVSTGELFF	TGCGCCAGCAGCCGGGGACTAGCGGGGGTGTCCACCGGGGAGCTGTTTTTT
-	TRBV7-9	-	TRBJ1-4	CASSLDPGEKLFF	TGTGCCAGCAGCTTAGATCCGGGGGAAAAACTGTTTTTT
-	TRBV18	many	TRBJ2-6	CASSPLDSPGANVLTF	TGTGCCAGCTCACCACTCGACAGTCCTGGGGCCAACGTCCTGACTTTC
-	TRBV7-9	-	TRBJ1-1	CASSRSGQGGRRTEAFF	TGTGCCAGCAGCCGGAGCGGACAAGGCGGGAGGAGGACTGAAGCTTTCTTT
-	TRBV30	-	TRBJ1-5	CAWGLRQPQHF	TGTGCCTGGGGGCTTCGTCAGCCCCAGCATTTT